Sequencing of this T cell receptor beta chain was carried out in a study of cytomegalovirus exposure and HLA in healthy donors. Findings and limits, study-wide: CMV serostatus was the only recorded immune exposure for donors. In a later analysis, V- and J-gene trimming of beta chains associated with a DCLRE1C missense variant, replicated independently. TCR sequences were mostly rare, though some public TCRs occurred in many donors. Earlier analysis yielded a pattern in which most TCR beta V segments were productive about 90% or about 30% of the time.

As to this clone: Its target is not known.

The CDR3 extends over 16 amino acids. With 1 base removed from V and 0 bases from J, the gap between germline ends came to 10 bases. The germline V gene has CDR1 LGHNA and CDR2 YSLEER. The PCR made use of 60 Vbeta and 13 Jbeta primers. The method was immunoSEQ multiplex PCR; TCRdb's version includes in-frame clones alone and lacks a portion of them. Of roughly 99,000 clones listed, 60% to 85% are singletons. This clonotype was sampled from a man aged 55 to 70 in good health and CMV-seropositive. V gene TRBV4-3 combines with J gene TRBJ1-5, with TRBD1 as a possible D gene (5 bases). The sample was PBMCs. The CDR3 coding sequence is TGCGCCAGCAGCCAAGCCAGGACAATTAGCAATCAGCCCCAGCATTTT. The encoded protein is CASSQARTISNQPQHF.